Detailed here is one T cell receptor (beta chain). Its antigen remains unknown. The record originates from a study of T cell responses to AZD1222 COVID-19 vaccine. At the level of the study: Second doses at about 4 or about 12 weeks were pooled.

From germline, CDR1 is SGHNT and CDR2 YYREEE (reference sequence). The CDR3 covers 15 residues. Sequenced by immunoSEQ multiplex PCR; TCRdb stores in-frame clones only, minus some. The profile shows about 130,000 clones, roughly 90% of them singletons. The study, taken as a whole, reports: The sample set comprised mostly white British donors with more females, and clonal diversity was possibly underestimated. Targeting of unmutated variant regions was reportedly seen in nearly half of spike-specific TCRs.

Sequenced here: peripheral blood, sampled on day 0 of AZD1222 vaccination. The receptor's source is an adult in good health. The V call is TRBV5-4, the J call TRBJ1-3; the D is unclear. CDR3 DNA sequence: TGTGTAGGTTCAATGGGGTCTCCGTCTGGAAACACCATATATTTT. Protein: CVGSMGSPSGNTIYF.